Listed here are 5 T cell receptor beta chains from one sample, sequenced in a study of blood T cell repertoires in COVID-19. Measured with immunoSEQ multiplex PCR; TCRdb has only the in-frame clones, and not every one. This repertoire shows about 150,000 clones, around 82% found once; its top ten account for 11%. The specimen sequenced was peripheral blood. The receptors stem from an older man with active or convalescent COVID-19.

The CDR3 bases are TGTGCCAGCAGCCCGGACTTTGCTGGAAACACCATATATTTT. Translated, it gives CASSPDFAGNTIYF. The chain has TRBV6-5 and TRBJ1-3; D gene uncertain. The V end was cut by 6 bases, the J end by 2 bases, with 11 bases between. Germline CDR1 is MNHEY and CDR2 is SVGAGI. The CDR3 loop spans 14 amino acids.

The V call is TRBV27, the J call TRBJ2-1; 11 nucleotides agree with TRBD2. V dropped 0 bases and J dropped 5; count of bases not matched to a gene: 6. This CDR3 has 17 amino acids. Per the germline V gene, CDR1 is MNHEY and CDR2 is SMNVEV (reference sequence). The CDR3 DNA follows: TGTGCCAGCAGTTTATCGATTAGCGGGAGGGCCCACAATGAGCAGTTCTTC. It yields the protein CASSLSISGRAHNEQFF.

The chain is built from TRBV7-2 and TRBJ2-3; TRBD1 agrees at 8 bases. The length of the CDR3 is 16 residues. Germline CDR1 is SGHTA and CDR2 is FQGNSA. V was clipped by 1 base and J by 1 base; unmatched bases: 4. CDR3 coding DNA: TGTGCCAGCAGCTTAGGAGAGACAGGGGGCACAGATACGCAGTATTTT. It is translated as CASSLGETGGTDTQYF. The complete variable domain, with remaining parts taken from reference TRBV7-2 and TRBJ2-3, reads GAGVSQSPSNKVTEKGKDVELRCDPISGHTALYWYRQSLGQGLEFLIYFQGNSAPDKSGLPSDRFSAERTGGSVSTLTIQRTQQEDSAVYLCASSLGETGGTDTQYFGPGTRLTVL.

This clone has a handful of counts. The rearrangement uses TRBV19 and TRBJ2-1, with D perhaps TRBD2 (5 bases). The CDR3 is 15 residues long. The germline CDR1 and CDR2 sequences are LNHDA and SQIVND (reference sequence). Trimming cost V 2 bases and J 0 bases, with 8 bases left between them. CDR3 in DNA: TGTGCCAGTAGTATAAACGGGGTCTCCTACAATGAGCAGTTCTTC. Protein product: CASSINGVSYNEQFF.

The V gene is TRBV7-8, the J gene TRBJ1-2, with a tentative D call TRBD1 (5 bases). This CDR3 comprises 12 residues. The V end lost 4 bases, the J end lost 3 bases, and 6 bases lay between the germline ends. From germline, CDR1 is SGHVS and CDR2 FQNEAQ. The DNA of the CDR3 is TGTGCCAGCAGCTGGGGGGACTATGGCTACACCTTC. Translated, it gives CASSWGDYGYTF.